Reported below is one T cell receptor beta chain. The clone's antigen remains unknown. Nothing much larger sits one base from this clone, and base qualities are not available. The immunoSEQ Assay, a bias-controlled multiplex PCR, was used to amplify TCRbeta CDR3 regions from genomic DNA. Regarding the original processing steps: The number of nucleated cells in each sample was estimated from the amplification of reference gene primers within the assay. To quantify the absolute abundance of each unique TCRbeta CDR3 rearrangement, sequence reads were collapsed and filtered. For each sample, productive Simpson clonality was calculated as the square root of Simpson's diversity index over productive rearrangements. TCRdb re-hosts the immuneACCESS table, in-frame sequences only. Its copies lack some clones; in the studies checked, an unresolved V gene accounts for under half of them, and the cause for the rest is not known. V, J and clone size reflect that table, while D and trimming were determined from the DNA. Within this sample are some 320,000 clones, with approximately 89% of them counted one time only. In total, the top ten clones hold under 5.5% of the sample.

The data stem from a study of blood T cell repertoires in COVID-19 (dated by TCRdb to 2019 to 2021). In terms of the full investigation: Samples from collaborators originated in the United States, Italy and Spain and spanned both the acute and convalescent phases of COVID-19. The material from the prospective study consisted of cDNA or gDNA derived from T cells, B-cell-depleted T cells, or PBMCs. Subjects who had been exposed to COVID-19, were actively infected with it, or had recovered from it provided the deeply sampled blood TCRbeta repertoires that made up the dataset. A freely available public database, intended as a resource for researchers studying the immune response to SARS-CoV-2, is where the repertoires were released. The samples were drawn from the first 160 participants of the ongoing ImmuneRACE study and from more than 1,000 subjects provided by 6 global collaborators. The sample metadata nearly always contained a de-identified subject ID, COVID-19 status, age in years and sex. Where available, HLA class I and class II types were taken from metadata supplied by the sample provider and were not determined by assay-based typing.

Its CDR3 holds 13 amino acids, cysteine through phenylalanine. Only CDR3 DNA remains: 39 bases, in frame from the first base. At the junction V is shortened by 0 bases and J by 9 bases, with 9 bases in between. Reading the germline V gene (reference sequence) gives CDR1 LGHDT and CDR2 YNNKEL. Paper-wide results and their limitations: The quantity of clinical and demographic metadata differed by source and by participant and was supplied without curation.

In the prospective study, participants were about 18 to 90 years old, resided in about two dozen geographic areas of the United States, and were enrolled through a virtual design. In the prospective study, cohorts were assigned on the basis of participant-reported clinical history obtained from a screening survey and a study questionnaire. For ImmuneRACE Cohort 3, a participant was defined as recovered based on two consecutive negative NP/OP PCR tests, clearance by a healthcare professional, or resolution of symptoms. Each participant in the prospective study had whole blood, serum and a nasopharyngeal or oropharyngeal swab collected by mobile phlebotomists. Additional blood draws and questionnaires over an approximately two-month period could optionally be provided by prospective study participants. Before DNA extraction, prospective study blood samples were shipped either frozen or at room temperature.

The receptor chain draws on TRBV3-1 (or the pseudogene TRBV3-2) and TRBJ2-1; the D gene is unclear. The sequenced sample was PBMCs or T cells enriched from blood (not recorded which). This clonotype originated in a woman aged 30 to 39 who had recovered from COVID-19. The sequenced DNA: TGTGCCAGCAGCCAAGAAACTTCGGTTGAGCAGTTCTTC. Its translation reads: CASSQETSVEQFF.